This T cell receptor (beta chain) was recovered during a study of blood T cell repertoires in COVID-19. Study-level background: Collection of acute and convalescent COVID-19 samples took place in the United States, Italy and Spain. The analysed material was cDNA or gDNA that came from T cells, B-cell-depleted T cells, or PBMCs.

This clone was counted once. Per the original data handling: Estimated nucleated cell counts came from reference gene primer amplification. Profiling relied on immunoSEQ multiplex PCR, and the TCRdb table lists in-frame clones only, not all of them. V, J and clone size were drawn from that table, and D and trimming were deduced from the DNA. The repertoire consists of 110,000 to 150,000 clones, with roughly 80% occurring once and the leading ten covering 3.5%. Germline values: CDR1 SGHRS, CDR2 YFSETQ. CDR3 length equals 15 residues. V lost 0 bases, J lost 3 bases, and 1 base stayed unmatched. The chain carries TRBV5-1 and TRBJ2-2; 8 bases are shared with TRBD2. This sequence originates from a man between 65 and 80 years old who had recovered from COVID-19. The sequencing input was peripheral blood. CDR3 coding DNA: TGCGCCAGCAGCTTGGTCGGGGGGGACACCGGGGAGCTGTTTTTT. It specifies CASSLVGGDTGELFF.